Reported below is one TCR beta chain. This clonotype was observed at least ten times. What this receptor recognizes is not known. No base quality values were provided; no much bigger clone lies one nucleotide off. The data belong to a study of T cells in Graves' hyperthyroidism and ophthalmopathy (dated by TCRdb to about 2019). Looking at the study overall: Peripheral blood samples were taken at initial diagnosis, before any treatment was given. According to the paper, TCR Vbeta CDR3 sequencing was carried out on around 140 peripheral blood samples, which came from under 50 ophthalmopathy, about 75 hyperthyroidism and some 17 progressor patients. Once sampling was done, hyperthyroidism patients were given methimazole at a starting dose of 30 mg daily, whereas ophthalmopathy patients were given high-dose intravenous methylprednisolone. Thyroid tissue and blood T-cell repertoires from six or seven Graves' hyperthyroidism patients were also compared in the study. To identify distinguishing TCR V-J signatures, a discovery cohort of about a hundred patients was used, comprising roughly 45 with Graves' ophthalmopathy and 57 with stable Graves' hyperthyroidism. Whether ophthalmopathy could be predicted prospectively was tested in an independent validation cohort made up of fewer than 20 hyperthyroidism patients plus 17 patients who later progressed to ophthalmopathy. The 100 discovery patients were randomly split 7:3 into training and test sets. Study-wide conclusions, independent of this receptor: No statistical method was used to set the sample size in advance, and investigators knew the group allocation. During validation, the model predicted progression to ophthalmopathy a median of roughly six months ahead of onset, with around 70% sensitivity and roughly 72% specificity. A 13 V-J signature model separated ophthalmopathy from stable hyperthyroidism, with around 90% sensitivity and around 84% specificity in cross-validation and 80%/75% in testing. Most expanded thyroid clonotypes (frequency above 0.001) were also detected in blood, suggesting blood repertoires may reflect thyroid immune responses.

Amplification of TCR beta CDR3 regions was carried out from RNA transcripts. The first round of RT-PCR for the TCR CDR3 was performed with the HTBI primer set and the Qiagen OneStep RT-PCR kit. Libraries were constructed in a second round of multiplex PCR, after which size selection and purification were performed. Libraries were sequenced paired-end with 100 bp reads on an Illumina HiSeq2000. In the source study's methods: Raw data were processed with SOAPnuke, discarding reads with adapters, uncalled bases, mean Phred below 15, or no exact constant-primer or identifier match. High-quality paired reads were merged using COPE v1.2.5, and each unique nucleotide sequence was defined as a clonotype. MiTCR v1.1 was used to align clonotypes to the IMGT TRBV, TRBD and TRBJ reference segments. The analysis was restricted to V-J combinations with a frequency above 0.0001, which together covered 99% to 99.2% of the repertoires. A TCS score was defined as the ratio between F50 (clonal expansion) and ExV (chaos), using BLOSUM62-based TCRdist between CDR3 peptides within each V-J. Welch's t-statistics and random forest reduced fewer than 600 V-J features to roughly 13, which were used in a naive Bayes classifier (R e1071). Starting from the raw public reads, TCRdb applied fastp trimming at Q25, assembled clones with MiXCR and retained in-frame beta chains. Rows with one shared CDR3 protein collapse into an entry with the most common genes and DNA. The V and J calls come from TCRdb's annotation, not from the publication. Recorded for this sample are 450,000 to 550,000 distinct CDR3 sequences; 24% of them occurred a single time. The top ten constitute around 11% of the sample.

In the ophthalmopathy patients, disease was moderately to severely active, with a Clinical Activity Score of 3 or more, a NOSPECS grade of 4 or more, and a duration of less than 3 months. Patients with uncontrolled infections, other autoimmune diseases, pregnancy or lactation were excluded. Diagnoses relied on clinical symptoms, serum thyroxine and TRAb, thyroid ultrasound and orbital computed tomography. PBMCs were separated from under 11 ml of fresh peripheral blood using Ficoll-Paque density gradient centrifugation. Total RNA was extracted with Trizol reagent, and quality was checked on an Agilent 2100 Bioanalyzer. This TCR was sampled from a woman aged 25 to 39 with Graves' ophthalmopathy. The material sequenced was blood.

The CDR3 amino acid sequence is: CASSYQRNTEAFF. The DNA sequence is given as TGTGCCAGCAGTTATCAGAGGAACACTGAAGCTTTCTTT. In this chain, TRBV25-1 is recombined with TRBJ1-1, with the D gene not confidently named. CDR1 and CDR2 are read off the germline V gene as MGHDK and SYGVNS. From cysteine to phenylalanine, the CDR3 is 13 amino acids long. Only the CDR3 region is kept as DNA, spanning 39 bases read in frame from base 1. The germline ends are 8 bases apart after V is trimmed by 5 bases and J by 1 base.